This TCR beta chain was identified in a study of cytomegalovirus exposure and HLA in healthy donors. Germline CDR1 reads KGHSH; CDR2 reads LQKENI. This CDR3 is built from 17 residues. V shed 3 bases and J shed 10 bases, with 22 bases lying between them. Primers included in the PCR were 60 Vbeta and 13 Jbeta primers. Assay used: immunoSEQ multiplex PCR; TCRdb lists only in-frame clones, some missing. Of about 150,000 clones listed, roughly 74% are singletons. The V call is TRBV18, the J call TRBJ1-6; a possible D gene is TRBD1 (5 bases). This TCR derives from a man aged 18 to 29 in good health and CMV-seronegative. The sequenced sample was PBMCs. The CDR3 DNA sequence: TGTGCCAGCTCACCCCCTGGGACCGTCGTGGGGGGGTCACCCCTCCACTTT. It encodes CASSPPGTVVGGSPLHF. The complete variable domain, with remaining parts taken from reference TRBV18 and TRBJ1-6, reads NAGVMQNPRHLVRRRGQEARLRCSPMKGHSHVYWYRQLPEEGLKFMVYLQKENIIDESGMPKERFSAEFPKEGPSILRIQQVVRGDSAAYFCASSPPGTVVGGSPLHFGNGTRLTVT.